Below, 32 T cell receptor beta chains from the same sample are listed, as sequenced in a study of T cell responses to AZD1222 COVID-19 vaccine. This table comes from immunoSEQ multiplex PCR, and its TCRdb copy is limited to in-frame clones, with some not included. The sample carries about 150,000 clones, more than 75% recorded once. This specimen was peripheral blood, taken on day 0 of AZD1222 vaccination. These receptors all stem from an adult in good health.

The chain is built from TRBV11-2 and TRBJ1-4, with 8 bases lining up with TRBD1. Losses at the gene ends were 5 bases for V and 4 bases for J; bases not matched to a gene: 3. The CDR3 consists of 14 residues. The germline V gene encodes CDR1 SGHAT and CDR2 FQNNGV. CDR3 sequence (DNA): TGTGCCAGCAGCAACAGGGGGGGTAATGAAAAACTGTTTTTT. This gives the protein CASSNRGGNEKLFF.

The chain's CDR3 is CSVWAAMNTEAFF. CDR3 coding DNA: TGCAGCGTTTGGGCGGCGATGAACACTGAAGCTTTCTTT. The chain recombines TRBV29-1 with TRBJ1-1; D not certain. V was cut by 5 bases and J by 0 bases, with 10 bases left in between. CDR1 is SQVTM and CDR2 is ANQGSEA in the germline V gene. The CDR3 consists of 13 residues.

The J gene is TRBJ2-7, the V gene TRBV30; 10 nucleotides match TRBD1. The length of the CDR3 is 13 residues. Germline lookup yields CDR1 GTSNPN and CDR2 SVGIG (reference sequence). V lost 0 bases to trimming and J lost 6 bases; unmatched junction nucleotides: 2. In nucleotides, the CDR3 is TGTGCCTGGAGTGTCAGGACAGGGGGCGAGCAGTACTTC. Its protein product is CAWSVRTGGEQYF.

This sequence joins TRBV5-1 and TRBJ1-1, with D possibly being TRBD1 (5 bases). CDR3 length: 15 residues. The V end was cut by 0 bases, the J end by 6 bases, with 15 bases between. Germline-derived CDR1 and CDR2 are SGHRS and YFSETQ. CDR3 region: CASSLDRGRGSEAFF. The CDR3 coding sequence is TGCGCCAGCAGCTTGGATAGAGGTAGGGGCTCTGAAGCTTTCTTT.

The rearrangement links TRBV27 to TRBJ2-5; the D gene is possibly TRBD2 (6 bases). V was cut by 6 bases and J by 2 bases, with 22 bases left in between. The CDR3 has 17 amino acids. CDR1 MNHEY and CDR2 SMNVEV come from the germline V gene (reference sequence). Written as DNA, the CDR3 is TGTGCCAGCAGACCTACCTTTTACGTGGGGGGTCAAGAGACCCAGTACTTC. Translated: CASRPTFYVGGQETQYF.

A single count supports this clone. V usage is TRBV12-3 or TRBV12-4 and J usage is TRBJ2-2, with no clear D. Trimming pared 6 bases from V and 5 bases from J, leaving 7 bases between. This CDR3 is 12 amino acids long. CDR3: CASSPGTGELFF. The DNA for the CDR3 is TGTGCCAGCAGCCCTGGGACCGGGGAGCTGTTTTTT.

The chain is built from TRBV5-4 and TRBJ1-5, with TRBD1 identical over 7 bases. The CDR3 length is 14 residues. From germline, CDR1 is SGHNT and CDR2 YYREEE (reference sequence). The trim removed 5 bases at V and 5 bases at J, leaving 7 bases unmatched. This CDR3 reads CASSLQGDYQPQHF. In nucleotides, the CDR3 is TGTGCCAGCAGTTTGCAGGGGGACTATCAGCCCCAGCATTTT.

This clone was detected only a few times. The chain is built from TRBV2 and TRBJ1-1, with a possible D match to TRBD1 (5 bases). V lost 0 bases, J lost 4 bases, and 9 bases lay in between. CDR3 length: 14 residues. The germline V gene has CDR1 SNHLY and CDR2 FYNNEI. The CDR3 loop reads CASSEAGGSTEAFF. CDR3 DNA: TGTGCCAGCAGTGAAGCCGGGGGGAGCACTGAAGCTTTCTTT.

V and J are TRBV21-1 and TRBJ2-5; the D call in the table, TRBD2, was not verified against the DNA. TRBV21-1 is described as a pseudogene. The CDR3 length is 15 residues. The CDR3 spells CASSKWLAGQETQYF. For the CDR3, the DNA is TGTGCCAGCAGCAAATGGCTAGCGGGGCAAGAGACCCAGTACTTC.

The chain combines TRBV28 with TRBJ2-5, with a tentative D call TRBD2 (6 bases). The ends were cut back, 6 bases at V and 1 base at J, with 12 bases in the middle. Per germline, CDR1 MDHEN and CDR2 SYDVKM. This CDR3 has 14 amino acids. CDR3 amino acids: CASRGGGSQETQYF. In nucleotides, the CDR3 is TGTGCCAGCAGGGGAGGAGGGAGCCAAGAGACCCAGTACTTC.

The chain uses TRBV27 and TRBJ1-4, with 7 bases identical to TRBD1. The CDR3 spans 15 residues. The V gene's germline CDR1 is MNHEY and CDR2 SMNVEV (reference sequence). V gave up 2 bases and J gave up 3 bases; unmatched junction bases: 3. CDR3 DNA: TGTGCCAGCAGTTTAATCGGGACAGCTAATGAAAAACTGTTTTTT. Amino acids: CASSLIGTANEKLFF.

This clone was detected once. V gene TRBV28 combines with J gene TRBJ2-7, with D unresolved. Trimming took 7 bases from V and 7 from J, leaving 11 bases between them. The germline V gene has CDR1 MDHEN and CDR2 SYDVKM. The CDR3 runs 11 residues. CDR3 residues: CASTRRSEQYF. For the CDR3, the DNA is TGTGCCAGCACCCGAAGGTCAGAGCAGTACTTC. Complete variable domain (other parts from reference TRBV28 and TRBJ2-7): DVKVTQSSRYLVKRTGEKVFLECVQDMDHENMFWYRQDPGLGLRLIYFSYDVKMKEKGDIPEGYSVSREKKERFSLILESASTNQTSMYLCASTRRSEQYFGPGTRLTVT.

The CDR3 coding sequence is TGTGCCATCGAGGATGGCAATTCACCCCTCCACTTT. As protein: CAIEDGNSPLHF. The chain is built from TRBV10-3 and TRBJ1-6; no firm D call. Trimming removed 8 bases at V and 7 bases at J, with 9 bases between. The germline CDR1 and CDR2 sequences are ENHRY and SYGVKD. The CDR3 has 12 residues.

The CDR3 reads CAIPDRETQYF. CDR3 nucleotides: TGTGCCATCCCTGATCGGGAGACCCAGTACTTC. The rearrangement uses TRBV10-3 and TRBJ2-5; D is uncertain. Trimming removed 8 bases at V and 5 bases at J, with 9 bases between. This CDR3 is 11 amino acids long. Germline values: CDR1 ENHRY, CDR2 SYGVKD.

The V and J genes are TRBV5-8 and TRBJ1-1, with 9 bases fitting TRBD1. The CDR3 covers 16 residues. Germline values: CDR1 SGHTS, CDR2 YDEGEE. Trimming at V came to 4 bases and at J to 6 bases, leaving 13 bases not matched to a gene. The CDR3 DNA reads as TGTGCCAGCAGCCCCGGACAGGGGCCATACGACGCTGAAGCTTTCTTT. This gives the protein CASSPGQGPYDAEAFF.

V is TRBV7-2 and J is TRBJ1-1; D ambiguous. Trimming took off 5 bases at V and 4 bases at J, with 23 bases between the two ends. Germline CDR1 SGHTA, CDR2 FQGNSA. This CDR3 is built from 17 residues. The CDR3 nucleotides read TGTGCCAGCAGCCCCAGTCGGGTTTTGGGGAAGACCACTGAAGCTTTCTTT. Amino acids: CASSPSRVLGKTTEAFF.

The chain recombines TRBV21-1 with TRBJ1-5. TRBV21-1 is annotated as a pseudogene. This CDR3 is built from 17 residues. In DNA, the CDR3 is TGTGCCAGCAGCACCCGAATAGGGGGGAATAGCAATCAGCCCCAGCATTTT. The encoded protein is CASSTRIGGNSNQPQHF.

V gene TRBV10-3 combines with J gene TRBJ2-7; 7 nucleotides agree with TRBD1. V shed 5 bases and J 4 bases; nucleotides not matched to a gene: 5. This CDR3 contains 13 residues. From germline, CDR1 is ENHRY and CDR2 SYGVKD. CDR3 bases: TGTGCCATCAGTTCGGACAGGAGGTACGAGCAGTACTTC. Its translation: CAISSDRRYEQYF.

This chain links TRBV15 with TRBJ1-1, with 8 bases lining up with TRBD1. The V gene end was trimmed by 0 bases and the J gene end by 11 bases; junction bases not matched to a gene: 17. The germline V gene has CDR1 LNHNV and CDR2 YYDKDF (reference sequence). This CDR3 comprises 17 residues. The CDR3 coding sequence is TGTGCCACCAGCAGAGACCGGAGAAACCAGGGGGCTGGTCTGGCTTTCTTT. The encoded protein is CATSRDRRNQGAGLAFF.

The rearrangement links TRBV19 to TRBJ2-1, with a weak D call TRBD1 (5 bases). Germline loops: CDR1 LNHDA, CDR2 SQIVND (reference sequence). The V and J ends lost 1 base and 6 bases respectively, with 13 bases between them. This CDR3 spans 15 amino acids. CDR3 residues: CASSIVRGQSNEQFF. As DNA, the CDR3 is TGTGCCAGTAGTATAGTCAGAGGACAATCCAATGAGCAGTTCTTC.

This rearrangement joins TRBV9 to TRBJ2-7, with D possibly being TRBD1 (6 bases). The CDR3 covers 14 residues. Looked up from germline, CDR1 is SGDLS and CDR2 is YYNGEE. V lost 0 bases and J lost 3, with 10 bases in between. The CDR3 DNA reads TGTGCCAGCAGCGTAGGAGGGGACATCTACGAGCAGTACTTC. Translation gives CASSVGGDIYEQYF.

The V call is TRBV6-1, the J call TRBJ1-1, with D unresolved. In germline, CDR1 is MNHNS, CDR2 SASEGT. The CDR3 loop spans 12 amino acids. V lost 0 bases to trimming and J lost 11 bases, with 10 bases between them. DNA for the CDR3: TGTGCCAGCAGTGAAGCAGGACTAGGGGCTTTCTTT. Translation: CASSEAGLGAFF.

In its sample, this clone was seen once. The rearrangement uses TRBV3-1 (or the pseudogene TRBV3-2) and TRBJ2-6; D unclear. The germline gives CDR1 LGHDT, CDR2 YNNKEL (reference sequence). V was cut by 0 bases and J by 4 bases, with 13 bases left in between. The CDR3 has 17 residues. CDR3: CASSQDIIVAGANVLTF. The CDR3 nucleotides read TGTGCCAGCAGCCAAGATATAATAGTTGCCGGGGCCAACGTCCTGACTTTC.

This chain links TRBV11-2 with TRBJ1-6; possibly TRBD1 for D (5 bases). With 1 base removed from V and 9 bases from J, the gap between germline ends came to 16 bases. Germline V gives CDR1 SGHAT, CDR2 FQNNGV. The CDR3 runs to 16 residues. CDR3 region: CASSLVRGPGGSPLHF. In DNA, the CDR3 is TGTGCCAGCAGCTTAGTTAGGGGACCGGGGGGTTCACCCCTCCACTTT.

CDR3 coding DNA: TGTGCCAGCATAGGGACACTGAAAGAGACCCAGTACTTC. Translation: CASIGTLKETQYF. The rearrangement uses TRBV2 and TRBJ2-5; tentative D call: TRBD1 (6 bases). The CDR3 is made up of 13 amino acids. Looked up from germline, CDR1 is SNHLY and CDR2 is FYNNEI. Trimming removed 7 bases at V and 3 bases at J, with 12 bases between. Together with reference TRBV2 and TRBJ2-5, the CDR3 gives the full variable domain: EPEVTQTPSHQVTQMGQEVILRCVPISNHLYFYWYRQILGQKVEFLVSFYNNEISEKSEIFDDQFSVERPDGSNFTLKIRSTKLEDSAMYFCASIGTLKETQYFGPGTRLLVL.

This chain links TRBV5-1 with TRBJ1-2; 10 bases fit TRBD1. Germline V gene lookup returns CDR1 SGHRS and CDR2 YFSETQ. This CDR3 is 13 amino acids long. With V trimmed by 2 bases and J by 8 bases, 3 bases remained unmatched. The CDR3 DNA is TGCGCCAGCAGCTTCGGACAGGGGGAAGGCTACACCTTC. It codes for CASSFGQGEGYTF.

The J gene is TRBJ1-2, the V gene TRBV5-1; D gene unclear. Germline CDR1 reads SGHRS; CDR2 reads YFSETQ. The CDR3 has 16 amino acids. V was pared by 0 bases and J by 2 bases, with 14 bases between. CDR3 sequence reads: CASSLEVGSGNYGYTF. The CDR3 bases are TGCGCCAGCAGCTTGGAGGTGGGAAGCGGGAACTATGGCTACACCTTC.

The V call is TRBV30, the J call TRBJ2-2; maybe TRBD2 (5 bases). CDR1 and CDR2 from the germline V gene are GTSNPN and SVGIG (reference sequence). This CDR3 region has 13 residues. V was trimmed by 2 bases and J by 7 bases, leaving 11 bases between them. CDR3 bases: TGTGCCTGGAGTCCAACTAGTTACGGGGAGCTGTTTTTT. Its translation is CAWSPTSYGELFF.

This clone was detected once. V is TRBV18 and J is TRBJ2-7; the D is unclear. The CDR3 has 14 amino acids. Trimming took 3 bases from V and 6 from J, leaving 15 bases between them. The V gene's germline CDR1 is KGHSH and CDR2 LQKENI. This CDR3 is CASSPYSTSSEQYF. The CDR3 nucleotides read TGTGCCAGCTCACCCTATTCCACCTCGTCCGAGCAGTACTTC.

Only a few counts were recorded for this clone. The J gene is TRBJ2-1, the V gene TRBV6-2 or TRBV6-3, with 12 nucleotides matching TRBD2. The CDR3 consists of 20 residues. J lost 4 bases, V lost 0 bases, and 13 bases had no gene match. Germline V gene data show CDR1 as MNHEY and CDR2 as SVGEGT. CDR3 in DNA: TGTGCCAGCAGTTACTCGAAGGTAGCTAGCGGGAGGGCCGGATACAATGAGCAGTTCTTC. This gives the protein CASSYSKVASGRAGYNEQFF.

The chain couples TRBV7-2 to TRBJ2-1; 11 bases are shared with TRBD2. Germline CDR1 reads SGHTA; CDR2 reads FQGNSA. The CDR3 totals 13 residues. The ends lost 5 bases at V and 15 bases at J; junction bases unmatched: 9. The CDR3 here is CASSAGTSGSPFF. The CDR3 DNA sequence: TGTGCCAGCAGCGCCGGGACTAGCGGTTCACCGTTCTTC.

The chain couples TRBV7-9 to TRBJ1-5, with D possibly matching TRBD1 (6 bases). The CDR3 runs to 16 residues. Germline V gene data show CDR1 as SEHNR and CDR2 as FQNEAQ (reference sequence). V lost 5 bases and J lost 2, with 16 bases in between. The DNA of the CDR3 is TGTGCCAGCAGCCTCGACAGGCCCGGTGGCAATCAGCCCCAGCATTTT. This encodes CASSLDRPGGNQPQHF. The full variable domain, rest sourced from reference TRBV7-9 and TRBJ1-5, is DTGVSQNPRHKITKRGQNVTFRCDPISEHNRLYWYRQTLGQGPEFLTYFQNEAQLEKSRLLSDRFSAERPKGSFSTLEIQRTEQGDSAMYLCASSLDRPGGNQPQHFGDGTRLSIL.